A selection of T cell receptor beta chains follows, all from one sample in a study of cytomegalovirus exposure and HLA in healthy donors. The assay was immunoSEQ multiplex PCR, and TCRdb's table has in-frame clones only and misses some. The sample carries some 210,000 clones, around 80% recorded once. Sequenced material: PBMCs. Receptors originate from a male donor in good health and CMV-seronegative. Each CDR3 is given with its conserved first and last residue. Each record gives: clone size, V gene, D gene, J gene, CDR3 DNA, CDR3 protein. The D gene is left open where the match is weak. Rows give clone size only sometimes, using once, few, many, or a class for an expanded clone.

size: NA; V: TRBV29-1; D: NA; J: TRBJ2-5; DNA: TGCAGCGTCAAAAATACAGGGCAGCGAGGGACCCAGTACTTC; CDR3: CSVKNTGQRGTQYF
size: NA; V: TRBV11-3; D: TRBD2; J: TRBJ2-2; DNA: TGTGCCAGCAGCTCTAGCGGGAGTGTCGCCGGGGAGCTGTTTTTT; CDR3: CASSSSGSVAGELFF
size: NA; V: TRBV7-2; D: NA; J: TRBJ2-7; DNA: TGTGCCAGCAGCTTAGTCAGGGACTCGACCTACGAGCAGTACTTC; CDR3: CASSLVRDSTYEQYF
size: NA; V: TRBV4-1; D: NA; J: TRBJ2-7; DNA: TGCGCCAGCAGCCACCCCGAGCCAAGGGGCAAGCGTGCCTACGAGCAGTACTTC; CDR3: CASSHPEPRGKRAYEQYF
size: NA; V: TRBV25-1; D: NA; J: TRBJ2-2; DNA: TGTGCCAGCAGTGCCAGGAACACCGGGGAGCTGTTTTTT; CDR3: CASSARNTGELFF
size: NA; V: TRBV11-3; D: TRBD2; J: TRBJ2-5; DNA: TGTGCCAGCAGCTTAGGGCGGCTAGCGGGAACAGAGACCCAGTACTTC; CDR3: CASSLGRLAGTETQYF
size: NA; V: TRBV18; D: TRBD1; J: TRBJ2-3; DNA: TGTGCCAGCTCAAGCCGGGACAGGGACACAGATACGCAGTATTTT; CDR3: CASSSRDRDTDTQYF
size: NA; V: TRBV7-2; D: TRBD2; J: TRBJ2-7; DNA: TGTGCCAGCAGCTTAGGACTAGCGGGAGGCCGAGGAGAGCAGTACTTC; CDR3: CASSLGLAGGRGEQYF
size: NA; V: TRBV10-1; D: NA; J: TRBJ1-5; DNA: TGCGCCAGCAGTGAACAACGCAATCAGCCCCAGCATTTT; CDR3: CASSEQRNQPQHF
size: NA; V: TRBV15; D: NA; J: TRBJ1-1; DNA: TGTGCCACCAGCAGGGGTGGGGCCGGTAACACTGAAGCTTTCTTT; CDR3: CATSRGGAGNTEAFF
size: NA; V: TRBV7-8; D: NA; J: TRBJ2-7; DNA: TGTGCCAGCAGCTTAGTAGGGGCAGGGGACTCCTACGAGCAGTACTTC; CDR3: CASSLVGAGDSYEQYF
size: NA; V: TRBV2; D: NA; J: TRBJ2-1; DNA: TGTGCCAGCAGCCCTATGGGGGGGGCCAGTCCCCCAAACAATGAGCAGTTCTTC; CDR3: CASSPMGGASPPNNEQFF
size: NA; V: TRBV19; D: NA; J: TRBJ2-1; DNA: TGTGCCAGTAGTATCCCAGTGGGCGCCTACAATGAGCAGTTCTTC; CDR3: CASSIPVGAYNEQFF
size: NA; V: TRBV5-1; D: TRBD1; J: TRBJ2-7; DNA: TGCGCCAGCAGCTTGGGGCACAGGGGGGTCTACGAGCAGTACTTC; CDR3: CASSLGHRGVYEQYF
size: NA; V: TRBV11-2; D: NA; J: TRBJ2-3; DNA: TGTGCCAGCAGTTATCGCAGGTCTAGCACAGATACGCAGTATTTT; CDR3: CASSYRRSSTDTQYF
size: many; V: TRBV2; D: TRBD1; J: TRBJ1-1; DNA: TGTGCCAGCACCAGACAGGGTTTGACTGAAGCTTTCTTT; CDR3: CASTRQGLTEAFF
size: NA; V: TRBV10-3; D: TRBD2; J: TRBJ2-1; DNA: TGTGCCATCAGCCCTCAGGGACTAGCGGGAAGTGGGGGAGCGAATGAGCAGTTCTTC; CDR3: CAISPQGLAGSGGANEQFF
size: NA; V: TRBV6-5; D: TRBD1; J: TRBJ1-2; DNA: TGTGCCAGCAGAAAACAGGGGAGATGGGACTATGGCTACACCTTC; CDR3: CASRKQGRWDYGYTF
size: NA; V: TRBV2; D: TRBD2; J: TRBJ2-7; DNA: TGTGCCAGCAGTGGACGAGCGGGAGACTCCGAGCAGTACTTC; CDR3: CASSGRAGDSEQYF
size: NA; V: TRBV5-4; D: TRBD2; J: TRBJ2-1; DNA: TGTGCCAGCAGCTCCGGACTAGCGGGAGGGGGCGAGCAGTTCTTC; CDR3: CASSSGLAGGGEQFF
size: few; V: TRBV29-1; D: NA; J: TRBJ2-2; DNA: TGCAGCGTCGCAGAGGGCGGTGCTGCCGGGGAGCTGTTTTTT; CDR3: CSVAEGGAAGELFF
size: NA; V: TRBV7-3; D: TRBD1; J: TRBJ1-2; DNA: TGTGCCAGCAGCCAGGGACAGTCGACCTATGGCTACACCTTC; CDR3: CASSQGQSTYGYTF
size: once; V: TRBV28; D: NA; J: TRBJ2-3; DNA: TGTGCCAGCAGTTTCCCCACGTCGGAGGCTGGGGTCACAGATACGCAGTATTTT; CDR3: CASSFPTSEAGVTDTQYF
size: NA; V: TRBV5-3; D: TRBD2; J: TRBJ2-1; DNA: TGTGCCAGAAGCTTGCGACTAGCCCCACTTGACTCCTACAATGAGCAGTTCTTC; CDR3: CARSLRLAPLDSYNEQFF
size: once; V: TRBV27; D: NA; J: TRBJ2-1; DNA: TGTGCCAGCAGTTTAGGGGGGGCATACAATGAGCAGTTCTTC; CDR3: CASSLGGAYNEQFF
size: NA; V: TRBV6-5; D: TRBD1; J: TRBJ1-4; DNA: TGTGCCAGCAGTTACAGGGGGCATACTAATGAAAAACTGTTTTTT; CDR3: CASSYRGHTNEKLFF
size: NA; V: TRBV21-1; D: NA; J: TRBJ2-1; DNA: TGTGCCAGCAGCATTAGCGGGAGCTCCTACAATGAGCAGTTCTTC; CDR3: CASSISGSSYNEQFF
size: NA; V: TRBV6-6; D: TRBD1; J: TRBJ1-5; DNA: TGTGCCAGCTTATATGGTTTCGGGACAGGGGACCAGCCCCAGCATTTT; CDR3: CASLYGFGTGDQPQHF
size: NA; V: TRBV5-4; D: TRBD2; J: TRBJ2-1; DNA: TGTGCCAGCAGCCCACGGCTACCGGGGGGTGAGCAGTTCTTC; CDR3: CASSPRLPGGEQFF
size: few; V: TRBV19; D: TRBD1; J: TRBJ1-1; DNA: TGTGCCAGTAGTATCGGCCAGGGGGCTGAAGCTTTCTTT; CDR3: CASSIGQGAEAFF
size: NA; V: TRBV7-3; D: TRBD2; J: TRBJ2-1; DNA: TGTGCCAGCAGCTTAGGAACTAGCGGGCCTCACAATGAGCAGTTCTTC; CDR3: CASSLGTSGPHNEQFF
size: NA; V: TRBV10-3; D: NA; J: TRBJ2-3; DNA: TGTGCCATCAGCAGGACAGTCACAGATACGCAGTATTTT; CDR3: CAISRTVTDTQYF
size: NA; V: TRBV28; D: TRBD1; J: TRBJ2-3; DNA: TGTGCCAGCAGTTTATACGGACAGGGCACAGATACGCAGTATTTT; CDR3: CASSLYGQGTDTQYF
size: NA; V: TRBV18; D: TRBD1; J: TRBJ2-7; DNA: TGTGCCAGCTCAGACAGCCAGGGGGCCAGTGCCGAGCAGTACTTC; CDR3: CASSDSQGASAEQYF
size: many; V: TRBV15; D: NA; J: TRBJ1-2; DNA: TGTGCCACCAGCAGATGGGCCAGCAACTATGGCTACACCTTC; CDR3: CATSRWASNYGYTF
size: once; V: TRBV14; D: NA; J: TRBJ2-1; DNA: TGTGCCAGCAGCCCCGGGGGCTACAATGAGCAGTTCTTC; CDR3: CASSPGGYNEQFF
size: NA; V: TRBV5-4; D: NA; J: TRBJ2-5; DNA: TGTGCCAGCAGCTCTGACAACCAAGAGACCCAGTACTTC; CDR3: CASSSDNQETQYF
size: NA; V: TRBV5-1; D: NA; J: TRBJ1-4; DNA: TGCGCCAGCAGCGTGAGACCCGACAGTAATAATGAAAAACTGTTTTTT; CDR3: CASSVRPDSNNEKLFF
size: NA; V: TRBV27; D: NA; J: TRBJ1-5; DNA: TGTGCCAGCAGTAAGGAAGGGAGGTCCAAGCCCCAGCATTTT; CDR3: CASSKEGRSKPQHF
size: once; V: TRBV9; D: NA; J: TRBJ1-1; DNA: TGTGCCAGCAGCGTAATAGGGGACACTGAAGCTTTCTTT; CDR3: CASSVIGDTEAFF
size: NA; V: TRBV9; D: TRBD2; J: TRBJ2-1; DNA: TGTGCCAGCAGCGTTACAGGACTAGGCGGTGAGCAGTTCTTC; CDR3: CASSVTGLGGEQFF
size: NA; V: TRBV15; D: NA; J: TRBJ1-1; DNA: TGTGCCACCAGCAGAGATTCCTGGAACACTGAAGCTTTCTTT; CDR3: CATSRDSWNTEAFF
size: NA; V: TRBV19; D: TRBD2; J: TRBJ2-1; DNA: TGTGCCAGTAGGTTCGCGGGAGGCTTGGCGGAGCAGTTCTTC; CDR3: CASRFAGGLAEQFF
size: NA; V: TRBV9; D: TRBD1; J: TRBJ2-7; DNA: TGTGCCAGCAGCCCCGAAGGGACAGGGGGGTACGAGCAGTACTTC; CDR3: CASSPEGTGGYEQYF
size: NA; V: TRBV5-1; D: NA; J: TRBJ1-1; DNA: TGCGCCAGCAGCTTGGAGGGCCTCAGGGGAGTGAACACTGAAGCTTTCTTT; CDR3: CASSLEGLRGVNTEAFF
size: NA; V: TRBV2; D: NA; J: TRBJ2-1; DNA: TGTGCCAGCAGAAACTCGATAATCTACAATGAGCAGTTCTTC; CDR3: CASRNSIIYNEQFF
size: NA; V: TRBV14; D: NA; J: TRBJ1-2; DNA: TGTGCCAGCAGCCAAGACCCCCGGGTGCCGGAACCCTACTATGGCTACACCTTC; CDR3: CASSQDPRVPEPYYGYTF
size: NA; V: TRBV7-9; D: TRBD1; J: TRBJ2-2; DNA: TGTGCCAGCAGCCCCGGGACAGCCAACACCGGGGAGCTGTTTTTT; CDR3: CASSPGTANTGELFF
size: NA; V: TRBV7-9; D: NA; J: TRBJ2-3; DNA: TGTGCCAGCAGCTTAGCCCAGTCGACAGATACGCAGTATTTT; CDR3: CASSLAQSTDTQYF
size: few; V: TRBV2; D: NA; J: TRBJ1-4; DNA: TGTGCCAGCAGTGAACCTACAGGTCCGAGGACTGAAAAACTGTTTTTT; CDR3: CASSEPTGPRTEKLFF
size: few; V: TRBV5-4; D: TRBD1; J: TRBJ1-1; DNA: TGTGCCAGCAGTACACAGGGGGTGAACACTGAAGCTTTCTTT; CDR3: CASSTQGVNTEAFF
size: NA; V: TRBV15; D: TRBD2; J: TRBJ2-1; DNA: TGTGCCACCTCAGTGTCAGCGGGGGAGAATGAGCAGTTCTTC; CDR3: CATSVSAGENEQFF
size: NA; V: TRBV27; D: TRBD1; J: TRBJ2-7; DNA: TGTGCCAGCAGCCGTTCGGGACAGGAAGGGTACGAGCAGTACTTC; CDR3: CASSRSGQEGYEQYF
size: NA; V: TRBV6-1; D: NA; J: TRBJ1-1; DNA: TGTGCCAGCAGTGAACTCGTCCTTAAAGCTTTCTTT; CDR3: CASSELVLKAFF
size: NA; V: TRBV21-1; D: NA; J: TRBJ2-7; DNA: TGTGCCAGCAGCCGTGGCGGGAGACCCCCTTACGAGCAGTACTTC; CDR3: CASSRGGRPPYEQYF